This record covers a single T cell receptor beta chain. In the multiple sclerosis control group, patients were treatment-naive and had stable or active relapsing-remitting disease. The CDR3 contains 20 residues. Germline V gene lookup returns CDR1 SGHTA and CDR2 FQGNSA. V lost 1 base to trimming and J lost 0 bases, with 22 bases between them. The record originates from a study of CD8 T cells in Susac syndrome. Random-hexamer reverse transcription was applied to roughly 0.5 to 1 ug RNA. TCRdb independently ran MiXCR on the immunoSEQ multiplex PCR reads; one entry per CDR3 protein. The table records 350,000 to 550,000 distinct CDR3 sequences, approximately 85% of them present only once.

This clonotype originated in a human donor with multiple sclerosis. Sequenced input: CD8+ T cells from PBMCs. V usage is TRBV7-2 and J usage is TRBJ2-1; the D gene is possibly TRBD2 (5 bases). In DNA form, the CDR3 reads TGTGCCAGCAGCTTAGGCTGGACGGACGAGTCGGGGAGCTCCTACAATGAGCAGTTCTTC. Its translation: CASSLGWTDESGSSYNEQFF.